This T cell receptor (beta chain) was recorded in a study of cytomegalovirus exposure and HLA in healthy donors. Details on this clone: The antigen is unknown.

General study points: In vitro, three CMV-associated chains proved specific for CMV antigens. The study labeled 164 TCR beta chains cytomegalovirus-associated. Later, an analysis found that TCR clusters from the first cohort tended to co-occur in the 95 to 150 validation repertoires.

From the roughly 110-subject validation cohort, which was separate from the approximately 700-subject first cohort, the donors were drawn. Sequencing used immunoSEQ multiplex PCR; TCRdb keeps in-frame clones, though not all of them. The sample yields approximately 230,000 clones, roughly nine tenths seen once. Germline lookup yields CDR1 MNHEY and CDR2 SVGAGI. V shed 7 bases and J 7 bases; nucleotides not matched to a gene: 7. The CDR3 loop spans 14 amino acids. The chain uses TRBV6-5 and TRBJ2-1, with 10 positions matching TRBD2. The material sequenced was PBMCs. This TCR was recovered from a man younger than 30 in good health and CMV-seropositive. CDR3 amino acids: CASKAGGLDNEQFF. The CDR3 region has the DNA TGTGCCAGCAAAGCGGGAGGGCTAGATAATGAGCAGTTCTTC.